The 9 T cell receptor beta chains below were found in one sample sequenced in a study of T cells after yellow fever vaccination. TCRdb re-derived calls from the 5' RACE reads in MiXCR, one entry per CDR3 protein. The table shows approximately 550,000 distinct CDR3 sequences, with 19% occurring only once. The material sequenced was PBMCs, taken 15 days after the yellow fever booster vaccination. These receptor sequences come from a man aged 25 to 45 who received the YFV17D yellow fever vaccine.

This sequence joins TRBV15 and TRBJ2-7; 9 bases fit TRBD1. The CDR3 covers 16 residues. V was clipped by 1 base and J by 7 bases; unmatched bases: 11. The germline gives CDR1 LNHNV, CDR2 YYDKDF (reference sequence). Written as DNA, the CDR3 is TGTGCCACCAGCAGAGTGAAGGGACAGGGATCGGGAGAGCAGTACTTC. Amino acid sequence: CATSRVKGQGSGEQYF.

The sample holds a few counts of this clonotype. The rearrangement joins TRBV20-1 to TRBJ2-3; D is perhaps TRBD2 (5 bases). Deletions cut 5 bases from V and 4 bases from J, with 10 bases between. Germline values: CDR1 DFQATT, CDR2 SNEGSKA (reference sequence). CDR3 length: 12 residues. For the CDR3, the DNA is TGCAGTGCTGAATCCGGGGCAGATACGCAGTATTTT. This translates into CSAESGADTQYF.

This rearrangement joins TRBV5-1 to TRBJ2-7, with D tentatively TRBD2 (6 bases). Germline CDR1 reads SGHRS; CDR2 reads YFSETQ. The CDR3 spans 15 residues. V was pared by 0 bases and J by 0 bases, with 10 bases between. The CDR3 spells CASSLGGDDSYEQYF. In DNA form, the CDR3 reads TGCGCCAGCAGCTTGGGGGGGGATGACTCCTACGAGCAGTACTTC. Complete variable domain (other parts from reference TRBV5-1 and TRBJ2-7): KAGVTQTPRYLIKTRGQQVTLSCSPISGHRSVSWYQQTPGQGLQFLFEYFSETQRNKGNFPGRFSGRQFSNSRSEMNVSTLELGDSALYLCASSLGGDDSYEQYFGPGTRLTVT.

This clonotype was counted at least ten times. This sequence joins TRBV4-2 and TRBJ2-7, with 7 bases identical to TRBD1. This CDR3 region has 15 residues. Trimming removed 3 bases from V and 2 bases from J; junction bases left unmatched: 7. The germline gives CDR1 LGHNA, CDR2 YNFKEQ. The CDR3 bases are TGTGCCAGCAGCCACCTTGGCGACAGGGCCTACGAGCAGTACTTC. It encodes CASSHLGDRAYEQYF.

The chain uses TRBV7-2 and TRBJ2-5; D might be TRBD2 (6 bases). CDR3 length equals 15 residues. The V gene lost 6 bases and the J gene lost 5 bases, with 19 bases spanning the gap. The germline CDR1 and CDR2 sequences are SGHTA and FQGNSA. The CDR3 region is CASRIADGRKETQYF. CDR3 bases: TGTGCCAGCAGGATAGCAGATGGGAGGAAGGAGACCCAGTACTTC.

The chain links TRBV5-1 to TRBJ1-1; no definite D call. This CDR3 spans 16 amino acids. Trimming shortened V by 3 bases and J by 0 bases, and 15 bases separated the two germline ends. Germline V CDR1 and CDR2: SGHRS, YFSETQ. CDR3: CASSSAPSTMNTEAFF. The CDR3 DNA follows: TGCGCCAGCAGCTCAGCGCCCAGTACCATGAACACTGAAGCTTTCTTT.

This chain links TRBV6-5 with TRBJ1-1; D call uncertain. The CDR3 loop spans 12 amino acids. V lost 8 bases, J lost 7 bases, and 14 bases lay in between. Germline CDR1 MNHEY, CDR2 SVGAGI. The CDR3 spells CASGESRFEAFF. CDR3 coding DNA: TGTGCCAGCGGCGAATCGCGGTTTGAAGCTTTCTTT.

This clonotype was counted a few times. The chain employs TRBV15 and TRBJ2-1, with D perhaps assigned TRBD1 or TRBD2 (5 bases each). CDR1 and CDR2 (germline): LNHNV, YYDKDF (reference sequence). With 2 bases removed from V and 9 bases from J, the gap between germline ends came to 17 bases. The CDR3 is made up of 15 amino acids. The CDR3 here is CATSRSGTVEAEQFF. CDR3 DNA: TGTGCCACCAGCAGATCTGGGACCGTCGAAGCTGAGCAGTTCTTC.

This clonotype was detected a few times. The chain recombines TRBV20-1 with TRBJ2-1; the match to TRBD2 covers 11 bases. The CDR3 totals 14 residues. Germline CDR1 is DFQATT and CDR2 is SNEGSKA (reference sequence). The V gene end was trimmed by 6 bases and the J gene end by 9 bases; junction bases not matched to a gene: 10. CDR3 amino acids: CSAHSGRAHSEQFF. The CDR3 DNA reads TGCAGTGCACATAGCGGGAGGGCCCACAGTGAGCAGTTCTTC.